The 19 T cell receptor beta chains presented below share a single source sample, sequenced in a study of T cell responses to AZD1222 COVID-19 vaccine (dated by TCRdb to 2020 to 2022). Library preparation employed the immunoSEQ multiplex PCR assay. The table comes from immuneACCESS by way of TCRdb, which keeps in-frame sequences with V and J called. Part of the clones is missing from these tables; in studies checked, under half for an unresolved V gene and the rest for unknown reasons. This sample lists some 160,000 clones; roughly 93% were detected once. Roughly 0.9% of the sample is in the top ten clones. The sample's time point label, decoded: baseline before first vaccination. The sequences come from peripheral blood, collected on day 0 of AZD1222 vaccination. These receptors all come from an adult in good health.

The chain is built from TRBV19 and TRBJ2-7, with D tentatively TRBD1 or TRBD2 (7 bases each). CDR1 and CDR2 (germline): LNHDA, SQIVND (reference sequence). The V gene lost 9 bases and the J gene lost 5 bases, with 20 bases spanning the gap. The CDR3 runs 14 residues. The CDR3 DNA reads as TGTGCCAGCCGCGACAGGGCGGGGGTCCACGAGCAGTACTTC. Translating it yields CASRDRAGVHEQYF.

The chain employs TRBV7-9 and TRBJ2-3; D gene uncertain. Germline V lookup: CDR1 SEHNR, CDR2 FQNEAQ (reference sequence). The V and J ends lost 3 bases and 0 bases respectively, with 10 bases between them. This CDR3 has 15 amino acids. The chain's CDR3 is CASSFSYGSTDTQYF. The CDR3 bases are TGTGCCAGCAGCTTTAGTTACGGTAGCACAGATACGCAGTATTTT.

On this clone itself: An end of the junction does not agree with germline; a read error may underlie this. The V and J genes are TRBV4-3 and TRBJ2-7, with TRBD1 matching 10 bases. The V gene's germline CDR1 is LGHNA and CDR2 YSLEER. CDR3 length equals 14 residues. The chain's CDR3 is CASSQDFSTGGADF. As DNA, the CDR3 is TGCGCCAGCAGCCAAGATTTCTCGACAGGGGGCGCGGACTTC.

The chain couples TRBV29-1 to TRBJ1-2, with D perhaps matching TRBD1 (6 bases). The germline gives CDR1 SQVTM, CDR2 ANQGSEA. The CDR3 covers 11 residues. V lost 7 bases to trimming and J lost 8 bases, with 14 bases between them. The CDR3 DNA reads TGCAGCGCCGATATCGGGGGCGGCTACACCTTC. Protein product: CSADIGGGYTF.

The rearrangement uses TRBV11-3 and TRBJ2-3; D may be TRBD1 (6 bases). The length of the CDR3 is 15 residues. Trimming removed 7 bases from V and 5 bases from J, with 19 bases in between. Germline CDR1 is SGHNT and CDR2 is YENEEA. The CDR3 DNA reads TGTGCCAGCACCACAGGGTCCCTAAAGGGAGATACGCAGTATTTT. Translated: CASTTGSLKGDTQYF. Full variable domain (missing parts from reference TRBV11-3 and TRBJ2-3): EAGVVQSPRYKIIEKKQPVAFWCNPISGHNTLYWYLQNLGQGPELLIRYENEEAVDDSQLPKDRFSAERLKGVDSTLKIQPAELGDSAVYLCASTTGSLKGDTQYFGPGTRLTVL.

The genes are TRBV9 and TRBJ1-4; D is unresolved. Germline-derived CDR1 and CDR2 are SGDLS and YYNGEE. V was cut by 3 bases and J by 7 bases, with 13 bases left in between. This CDR3 comprises 14 residues. The CDR3 DNA sequence: TGTGCCAGCAGCGCTCATCGAAACGGTGAAAAACTGTTTTTT. Protein sequence: CASSAHRNGEKLFF.

The chain joins TRBV19 to TRBJ1-6, with 7 positions matching TRBD1. Losses at the gene ends were 8 bases for V and 10 bases for J; bases not matched to a gene: 8. Germline-derived CDR1 and CDR2 are LNHDA and SQIVND (reference sequence). There are 13 residues in the CDR3. Written as DNA, the CDR3 is TGTGCCAGTGGACCACAGGGGTACTCACCCCTCCACTTT. Encoded protein: CASGPQGYSPLHF.

V and J are TRBV11-2 and TRBJ1-1; the D gene is possibly TRBD1 (5 bases). Looked up from germline, CDR1 is SGHAT and CDR2 is FQNNGV. The CDR3 totals 15 residues. The V gene lost 1 base and the J gene lost 4 bases, with 13 bases spanning the gap. CDR3 sequence (DNA): TGTGCCAGCAGCTTAGTTCAGGGCGGGAGCACTGAAGCTTTCTTT. Protein product: CASSLVQGGSTEAFF.

The chain combines TRBV4-1 with TRBJ1-2; tentatively, D is TRBD1 (5 bases). CDR1 MGHRA and CDR2 YSYEKL come from the germline V gene. The CDR3 is 15 amino acids. V was cut by 1 base and J by 4 bases, with 13 bases left in between. The CDR3, as DNA: TGCGCCAGCAGCCAAGGACAGTCGGCCGGCTATGGCTACACCTTC. Encoded protein: CASSQGQSAGYGYTF.

This chain links TRBV3-1 (or the pseudogene TRBV3-2) with TRBJ2-3; 9 bases are shared with TRBD2. CDR1 and CDR2 (germline): LGHDT, YNNKEL (reference sequence). V shed 2 bases, J shed 0 bases, and the junction held 9 bases outside the gene matches. This CDR3 has 18 residues. The CDR3 loop reads CASSQFLLAGLSTDTQYF. In DNA form, the CDR3 reads TGTGCCAGCAGCCAATTCCTCCTAGCGGGGCTTAGCACAGATACGCAGTATTTT.

The chain combines TRBV11-2 with TRBJ2-1; 10 bases agree with TRBD1. The CDR3 has 15 amino acids. The J segment lost 9 bases and the V segment lost 5 bases, leaving 10 bases of the junction unmatched. The V gene's germline CDR1 is SGHAT and CDR2 FQNNGV. The CDR3 bases are TGTGCCAGCAGCACCCGACAGGGGGCGCGGGGTGAGCAGTTCTTC. Protein product: CASSTRQGARGEQFF.

This clone appeared once. The rearrangement uses TRBV19 and TRBJ2-3; D is ambiguous. The germline gives CDR1 LNHDA, CDR2 SQIVND (reference sequence). V was clipped by 3 bases and J by 12 bases, with 10 bases between them. This CDR3 has 11 amino acids. Here the CDR3 DNA reads TGTGCCAGTAGTATCGTCGGCCACCAGTATTTT. Protein sequence: CASSIVGHQYF.

The chain couples TRBV19 to TRBJ1-1, with D maybe TRBD1 (6 bases). The CDR3 runs to 13 residues. Germline CDR1 reads LNHDA; CDR2 reads SQIVND (reference sequence). The V gene lost 6 bases and the J gene lost 3 bases, with 11 bases spanning the gap. CDR3 sequence (DNA): TGTGCCAGTAGATACAGGGAGGACACTGAAGCTTTCTTT. Translating gives CASRYREDTEAFF.

The rearrangement joins TRBV7-9 to TRBJ2-5; TRBD1 is a possible D gene (6 bases). This CDR3 has 16 residues. In germline, CDR1 is SEHNR, CDR2 FQNEAQ (reference sequence). Trimming took 5 bases from V and 0 from J, leaving 16 bases between them. The CDR3 here is CASSLRAHRDQETQYF. The CDR3 coding sequence is TGTGCCAGCAGCCTCCGAGCTCACAGGGACCAAGAGACCCAGTACTTC.

The V call is TRBV4-1, the J call TRBJ1-5; D ambiguous. This CDR3 contains 18 residues. The V gene's germline CDR1 is MGHRA and CDR2 YSYEKL. With 3 bases removed from V and 4 bases from J, the gap between germline ends came to 22 bases. The DNA for the CDR3 is TGCGCCAGCAGCCAGAGGAAGGGCGCGGGGAGGGAAAATCAGCCCCAGCATTTT. It is translated as CASSQRKGAGRENQPQHF.

As to this clone: The junction departs from the called germline gene at one end, perhaps through a read error. This chain uses TRBV28 with TRBJ1-2; 9 nucleotides agree with TRBD1. Germline lookup yields CDR1 MDHEN and CDR2 SYDVKM. This CDR3 is built from 13 residues. The CDR3 reads CASSLSEGQGFSF. In nucleotides, the CDR3 is TGTGCCAGCAGTTTATCCGAGGGACAGGGTTTCTCCTTC.

The CDR3 is CASDRGGPGPRAFF. CDR3 DNA sequence: TGTGCCAGTGATAGGGGGGGTCCGGGACCCAGAGCTTTCTTT. This rearrangement joins TRBV2 to TRBJ1-1; a possible D gene is TRBD1 (6 bases). Germline CDR1 and CDR2: SNHLY and FYNNEI. V gave up 9 bases and J gave up 10 bases, with 24 bases separating them. The CDR3 has 14 residues.

This chain links TRBV2 with TRBJ1-3; the D is unclear. Germline assignment: CDR1 SNHLY and CDR2 FYNNEI. The CDR3 consists of 14 residues. V dropped 5 bases and J dropped 1 base, with 9 bases sitting between them. The CDR3 loop reads CASSQVVSGNTIYF. In nucleotides, the CDR3 is TGTGCCAGCAGTCAGGTCGTTTCTGGAAACACCATATATTTT.

This rearrangement joins TRBV2 to TRBJ2-2, with D unclear. Germline-derived CDR1 and CDR2 are SNHLY and FYNNEI. The CDR3 is 14 residues long. The V end lost 4 bases, the J end lost 2 bases, and 8 bases lay between the germline ends. The CDR3 bases are TGTGCCAGCAGTGCGTCCCGTAACACCGGGGAGCTGTTTTTT. This encodes CASSASRNTGELFF.